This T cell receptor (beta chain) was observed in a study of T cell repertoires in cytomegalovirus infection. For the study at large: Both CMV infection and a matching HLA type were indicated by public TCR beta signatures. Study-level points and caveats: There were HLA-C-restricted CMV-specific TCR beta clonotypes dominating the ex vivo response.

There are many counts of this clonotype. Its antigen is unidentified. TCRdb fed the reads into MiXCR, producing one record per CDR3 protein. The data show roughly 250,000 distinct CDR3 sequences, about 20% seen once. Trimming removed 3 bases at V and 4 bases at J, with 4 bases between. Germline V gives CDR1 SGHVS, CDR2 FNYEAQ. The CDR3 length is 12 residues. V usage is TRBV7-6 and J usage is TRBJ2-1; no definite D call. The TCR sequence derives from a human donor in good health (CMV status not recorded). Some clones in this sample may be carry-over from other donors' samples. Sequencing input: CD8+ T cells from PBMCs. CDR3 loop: CASSFLYNEQFF. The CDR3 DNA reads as TGTGCCAGCAGCTTTTTATACAATGAGCAGTTCTTC.